This is a list of T cell receptor beta chains from one sample in a study of shared clonotypes between healthy human individuals. The repertoire was sequenced with immunoSEQ multiplex PCR; TCRdb's copy has only in-frame clones and lacks some. The table includes about 710,000 clones, around 78% detected once. Material: memory CD4+ T cells sorted from blood. The receptors shown here come from a woman in her twenties or thirties in good health. Each CDR3 is given with its conserved first and last residue. Each record gives: D gene, J gene, clone size, V gene, CDR3 DNA, CDR3 protein. D genes are given only for firm matches. Clone size is shown for a subset of rows, as once, few, many or a class of expanded clone.

D: -; J: TRBJ2-5; size: -; V: TRBV7-6; DNA: TGTGCCAGCAGCCCGGGATCGGGGGAGACCCAGTACTTC; CDR3: CASSPGSGETQYF
D: TRBD1; J: TRBJ1-1; size: -; V: TRBV6-6; DNA: TGTGCCAGCAGCAAGGGGGCGCCGAACACTGAAGCTTTCTTT; CDR3: CASSKGAPNTEAFF
D: TRBD2; J: TRBJ2-3; size: -; V: TRBV7-2; DNA: TGTGCCAGCAGCCCCTTAGCGGGACCCCCCCCAGATACGCAGTATTTT; CDR3: CASSPLAGPPPDTQYF
D: TRBD2; J: TRBJ2-1; size: -; V: TRBV7-9; DNA: TGTGCCAGCAGCTCTCTACTAGCGGGATTTCGTAATGAGCAGTTCTTC; CDR3: CASSSLLAGFRNEQFF
D: TRBD2; J: TRBJ2-5; size: many; V: TRBV4-2; DNA: TGTGCCAGCAGCCAAGGGTCTGCGGGAGTAGAAGAGACCCAGTACTTC; CDR3: CASSQGSAGVEETQYF
D: TRBD1; J: TRBJ2-2; size: -; V: TRBV4-1; DNA: TGCGCCAGCAGCGAGACAGGGTTGACCGGGGAGCTGTTTTTT; CDR3: CASSETGLTGELFF
D: TRBD2; J: TRBJ2-2; size: -; V: TRBV9; DNA: TGTGCCAGCAGCGTATTGGCCAGCGGGAGTCCCGGGGAGCTGTTTTTT; CDR3: CASSVLASGSPGELFF
D: TRBD1; J: TRBJ2-2; size: -; V: TRBV5-4; DNA: TGTGCCAGCAGCGCGCAGGGACGGACAGGGGGAACCGGGGAGCTGTTTTTT; CDR3: CASSAQGRTGGTGELFF
D: -; J: TRBJ1-1; size: -; V: TRBV28; DNA: TGTGCCAGCAGTATCAACAGGGATGAAGCTTTCTTT; CDR3: CASSINRDEAFF
D: TRBD1; J: TRBJ2-2; size: once; V: TRBV19; DNA: TGTGCCAGTAGTATAGTAATGTTGGGGACAGGTCATAACACCGGGGAGCTGTTTTTT; CDR3: CASSIVMLGTGHNTGELFF
D: TRBD1; J: TRBJ2-6; size: -; V: TRBV7-9; DNA: TGTGCCAGCAGCCACCCGGGACAGGGAGAGGCCGGGGCCAACGTCCTGACTTTC; CDR3: CASSHPGQGEAGANVLTF
D: -; J: TRBJ2-1; size: once; V: TRBV6-4; DNA: TGTGCCAGCAGTGACTCTAGTTTAGGGACTGAGCAGTTCTTC; CDR3: CASSDSSLGTEQFF
D: -; J: TRBJ1-1; size: few; V: TRBV7-2; DNA: TGTGCCAGCAGCTTGTATGAGGGGGACACTGAAGCTTTCTTT; CDR3: CASSLYEGDTEAFF
D: TRBD2; J: TRBJ2-7; size: -; V: TRBV4-1; DNA: TGCGCCAGCAGCCAAGTACTAGCGGGTGCTCCTCCGCTCTACGAGCAGTACTTC; CDR3: CASSQVLAGAPPLYEQYF
D: -; J: TRBJ2-2; size: -; V: TRBV5-4; DNA: TGTGCCAGCAGCATTCGGACAGTCAACACCGGGGAGCTGTTTTTT; CDR3: CASSIRTVNTGELFF
D: -; J: TRBJ1-2; size: many; V: TRBV13; DNA: TGTGCCAGCAGCCTCCTCCGGGATGGCTACACCTTC; CDR3: CASSLLRDGYTF
D: TRBD2; J: TRBJ2-1; size: few; V: TRBV7-8; DNA: TGTGCCAGCAGCTTCCTGACTAGCGGGATAGGAAATGAGCAGTTCTTC; CDR3: CASSFLTSGIGNEQFF
D: TRBD1; J: TRBJ2-7; size: few; V: TRBV14; DNA: TGTGCCAGCAGCAGGGGGCCAGGCGGGTACGAGCAGTACTTC; CDR3: CASSRGPGGYEQYF
D: -; J: TRBJ2-7; size: -; V: TRBV14; DNA: TGTGCCAGCAGCCAAGAATTCGGACAGCAATACGAGCAGTACTTC; CDR3: CASSQEFGQQYEQYF
D: -; J: TRBJ2-7; size: once; V: TRBV28; DNA: TGTGCCAGCAGTTTGACATACGAGCAGTACTTC; CDR3: CASSLTYEQYF
D: -; J: TRBJ2-7; size: -; V: TRBV6-1; DNA: TGTGCCAGCAGAACCGGGACAATGGGCTCCTACGAGCAGTACTTC; CDR3: CASRTGTMGSYEQYF
D: -; J: TRBJ1-5; size: many; V: TRBV4-1; DNA: TGCGCCAGCAGCCAAGATGAAGGCAATCAGCCCCAGCATTTT; CDR3: CASSQDEGNQPQHF
D: -; J: TRBJ2-5; size: -; V: TRBV6-6; DNA: TGTGCCAGCAGCGGACAAGGAGGGCGAGAGACCCAGTACTTC; CDR3: CASSGQGGRETQYF
D: -; J: TRBJ2-5; size: -; V: TRBV15; DNA: TGTGCCACCAGCAGAGATCTGGGGGCAGAGACCCAGTACTTC; CDR3: CATSRDLGAETQYF
D: TRBD1; J: TRBJ1-1; size: -; V: TRBV18; DNA: TGTGCCAGCTCACCACCGCTGGCAGGGGGTAGCAGCACTGAAGCTTTCTTT; CDR3: CASSPPLAGGSSTEAFF
D: TRBD1; J: TRBJ1-2; size: -; V: TRBV6-5; DNA: TGTGCCAGCAGTTACAGGACGACAGGGTATGGCTACACCTTC; CDR3: CASSYRTTGYGYTF
D: -; J: TRBJ2-5; size: once; V: TRBV28; DNA: TGTGCCAGCAGTGATAGGATAGAAGAGACCCAGTACTTC; CDR3: CASSDRIEETQYF
D: -; J: TRBJ1-3; size: -; V: TRBV19; DNA: TGTGCCAGTAGTATTGTACCGGGATCAGGTCCTCACACCATATATTTT; CDR3: CASSIVPGSGPHTIYF
D: TRBD2; J: TRBJ2-7; size: -; V: TRBV10-1; DNA: TGCGCCAGCACTACTAGCGGGAGGCGGTACGAGCAGTACTTC; CDR3: CASTTSGRRYEQYF
D: -; J: TRBJ2-5; size: -; V: TRBV28; DNA: TGTGCCAGCAGTTCCCCCCCGGGCGAGGGTTTTGAGACCCAGTACTTC; CDR3: CASSSPPGEGFETQYF
D: -; J: TRBJ1-3; size: -; V: TRBV28; DNA: TGTGCCAGCAGTTTAGGGACAACAGGGCACGGAAACACCATATATTTT; CDR3: CASSLGTTGHGNTIYF
D: -; J: TRBJ2-1; size: once; V: TRBV27; DNA: TGTGCCAGCAGCCGCCCCGAGGCGGGGTACAATGAGCAGTTCTTC; CDR3: CASSRPEAGYNEQFF
D: -; J: TRBJ2-3; size: -; V: TRBV27; DNA: TGTGCCAGCAGTTGGGGGACGGGAGATACGCAGTATTTT; CDR3: CASSWGTGDTQYF
D: -; J: TRBJ2-4; size: few; V: TRBV5-1; DNA: TGCGCCAGCAGCTTGATACAGGGAGCCAAAAACATTCAGTACTTC; CDR3: CASSLIQGAKNIQYF
D: TRBD1; J: TRBJ2-5; size: -; V: TRBV7-2; DNA: TGTGCCAGCAGCTTAGGGACTCACAGGGGCGCCCAGTACTTC; CDR3: CASSLGTHRGAQYF
D: -; J: TRBJ1-1; size: -; V: TRBV2; DNA: TGTGCCAGCAGTGGGGGACTCGGGGGGAACACTGAAGCTTTCTTT; CDR3: CASSGGLGGNTEAFF
D: TRBD1; J: TRBJ2-2; size: -; V: TRBV6-1; DNA: TGTGCCAGCAGCTCGGGACAGGTTTCCGGGGAGCTGTTTTTT; CDR3: CASSSGQVSGELFF
D: -; J: TRBJ2-5; size: -; V: TRBV29-1; DNA: TGCAGCGTTGGAATGTACCAAGAGACCCAGTACTTC; CDR3: CSVGMYQETQYF
D: -; J: TRBJ1-5; size: few; V: TRBV5-4; DNA: TGTGCCAGCAGCCAAGATCCCGGCGGTCCCCAGCATTTT; CDR3: CASSQDPGGPQHF
D: -; J: TRBJ2-5; size: -; V: TRBV9; DNA: TGTGCCAGCAGCGTCAGGGGTGGGGAGACCCAGTACTTC; CDR3: CASSVRGGETQYF
D: -; J: TRBJ1-4; size: -; V: TRBV28; DNA: TGTGCCAGCAGTTTGATCTGGGATAATGAAAAACTGTTTTTT; CDR3: CASSLIWDNEKLFF
D: TRBD2; J: TRBJ2-5; size: -; V: TRBV6-6; DNA: TGTGCCAGCAGTTACCTGGCTAGCGGCCAAGAGACCCAGTACTTC; CDR3: CASSYLASGQETQYF
D: -; J: TRBJ2-3; size: -; V: TRBV28; DNA: TGTGCCAGCAGGAGGGACGGATACACAGATACGCAGTATTTT; CDR3: CASRRDGYTDTQYF
D: TRBD2; J: TRBJ2-5; size: -; V: TRBV28; DNA: TGTGCCAGCACCCCACCTCGCCTAGCGGGAGGAGAGACCCAGTACTTC; CDR3: CASTPPRLAGGETQYF
D: -; J: TRBJ2-7; size: -; V: TRBV28; DNA: TGTGCCAGCAGTTTTGCATACGGGAACAGCCTTTTGCAGTACTTC; CDR3: CASSFAYGNSLLQYF
D: TRBD1; J: TRBJ1-4; size: -; V: TRBV15; DNA: TGTGCCACCAGCACACTCGGACAGGGGGGAGAAAAACTGTTTTTT; CDR3: CATSTLGQGGEKLFF
D: -; J: TRBJ2-7; size: -; V: TRBV1; DNA: TGCACCAACGTGGTTGGTAGCCCGACCTACGAGCAGTACTTC; CDR3: CTNVVGSPTYEQYF
D: -; J: TRBJ2-3; size: -; V: TRBV6-1; DNA: TGTGCCAGCACAAAAGAAGCTAGCACAGATACGCAGTATTTT; CDR3: CASTKEASTDTQYF
D: -; J: TRBJ2-1; size: -; V: TRBV7-3; DNA: TGTGCCAGCAGCTTTTTGGGGAGGGAGCAGTTCTTC; CDR3: CASSFLGREQFF
D: -; J: TRBJ1-1; size: -; V: TRBV5-1; DNA: TGCGCCAGCAGCTTGGTTAGTGCGAACACTGAAGCTTTCTTT; CDR3: CASSLVSANTEAFF
D: TRBD2; J: TRBJ2-1; size: -; V: TRBV28; DNA: TGTGCCAGCAGCCCTGGAGCGGGAGACTACAATGAGCAGTTCTTC; CDR3: CASSPGAGDYNEQFF
D: TRBD1; J: TRBJ1-5; size: -; V: TRBV28; DNA: TGTGCCAGCAGTTTAGACAGGGACAATCAGCCCCAGCATTTT; CDR3: CASSLDRDNQPQHF
D: -; J: TRBJ1-1; size: -; V: TRBV27; DNA: TGTGCCAGCAGTCCTACCCCCTTACGACAGACTAGGAACACTGAAGCTTTCTTT; CDR3: CASSPTPLRQTRNTEAFF